Below, one T cell receptor (beta chain) is given with its context. cDNA came from about 0.5 to 1 ug RNA primed by random hexamers. Amplification of TCR beta CDR3 spanned 54 Vbeta and 13 Jbeta via immunoSEQ multiplex PCR. TCRdb re-analysed the immunoSEQ multiplex PCR reads in MiXCR, keeping a single row per CDR3 protein. The sample gives about 120,000 distinct CDR3 sequences, 90% to 95% of which show up once; approximately 0.12% is in the top ten. This entry comes from a study of CD8 T cells in Susac syndrome. CD8+ and CD4+ T cells taken from blood had their TCR beta sequenced. Negative isolation yielded CD8+ and CD4+ T cells; FACS enriched TEMRA cells. The CDR3 spans 16 residues. With 3 bases removed from V and 5 bases from J, the gap between germline ends came to 20 bases.

The sample comprised CD4+ T cells from PBMCs. The chain recombines TRBV12-3 or TRBV12-4 with TRBJ2-7, with a weak D call TRBD2 (6 bases). This clonotype was obtained from a human donor with multiple sclerosis. CDR3 DNA: TGTGCCAGCAGTTTTGGGAGCGGTACGGGAGTTCACGAGCAGTACTTC. Its translation: CASSFGSGTGVHEQYF.